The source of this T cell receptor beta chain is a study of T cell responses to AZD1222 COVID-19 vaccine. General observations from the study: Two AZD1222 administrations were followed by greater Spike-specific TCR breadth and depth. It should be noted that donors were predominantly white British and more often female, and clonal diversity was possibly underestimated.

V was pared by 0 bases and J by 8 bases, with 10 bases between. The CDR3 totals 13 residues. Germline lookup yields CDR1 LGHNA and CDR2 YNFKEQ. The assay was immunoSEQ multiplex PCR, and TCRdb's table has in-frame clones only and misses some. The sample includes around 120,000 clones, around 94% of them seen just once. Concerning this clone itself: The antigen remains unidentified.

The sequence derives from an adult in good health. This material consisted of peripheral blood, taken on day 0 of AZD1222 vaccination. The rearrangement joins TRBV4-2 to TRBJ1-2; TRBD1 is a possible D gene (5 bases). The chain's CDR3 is CASSQERGKGYTF. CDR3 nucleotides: TGTGCCAGCAGCCAAGAACGGGGGAAGGGCTACACCTTC.